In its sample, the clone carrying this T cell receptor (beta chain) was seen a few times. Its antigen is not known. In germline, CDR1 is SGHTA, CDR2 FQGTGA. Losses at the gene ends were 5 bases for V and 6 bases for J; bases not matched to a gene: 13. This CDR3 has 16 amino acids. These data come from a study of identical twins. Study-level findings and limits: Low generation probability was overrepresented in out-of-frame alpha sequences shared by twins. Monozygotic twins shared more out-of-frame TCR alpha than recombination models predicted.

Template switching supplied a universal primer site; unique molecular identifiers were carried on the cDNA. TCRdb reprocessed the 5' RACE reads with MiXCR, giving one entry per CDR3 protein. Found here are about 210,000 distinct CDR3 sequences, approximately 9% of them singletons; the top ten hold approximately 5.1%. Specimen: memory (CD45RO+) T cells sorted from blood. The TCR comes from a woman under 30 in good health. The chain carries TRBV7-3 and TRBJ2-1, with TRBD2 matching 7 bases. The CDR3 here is CASSVGERTRGNEQFF. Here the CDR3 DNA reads TGTGCCAGCAGCGTAGGAGAGAGGACTAGAGGCAATGAGCAGTTCTTC.